The sequence of this T cell receptor beta chain was determined in a study of a mutant IDH1 vaccine in newly diagnosed glioma. The ends were cut back, 3 bases at V and 4 bases at J, with 13 bases in the middle. CDR1 is SGHRS, CDR2 YFSETQ, per germline. The CDR3 is 15 amino acids. Time point given: week 35, safety follow-up. Every vaccination contained 300 ug of the mutant IDH1 20-mer peptide and was paired with topical imiquimod. A word on this clone: Its specificity is not known.

Libraries were prepared by immunoSEQ multiplex PCR; TCRdb keeps only in-frame clonotypes and omits some of them. The sample shows about 26,000 clones, roughly 83% of them seen only once. The chain combines TRBV5-1 with TRBJ1-4; D may be TRBD1 (5 bases). Sequencing used PBMCs, obtained from a glioma patient whose treatment included an IDH1 peptide vaccine. The clonotype originates from a man aged 25 to 45 with glioma. CDR3 sequence (DNA): TGCGCCAGCAGCTGGGGGACGGAGTTTAATGAAAAACTGTTTTTT. This gives the protein CASSWGTEFNEKLFF.